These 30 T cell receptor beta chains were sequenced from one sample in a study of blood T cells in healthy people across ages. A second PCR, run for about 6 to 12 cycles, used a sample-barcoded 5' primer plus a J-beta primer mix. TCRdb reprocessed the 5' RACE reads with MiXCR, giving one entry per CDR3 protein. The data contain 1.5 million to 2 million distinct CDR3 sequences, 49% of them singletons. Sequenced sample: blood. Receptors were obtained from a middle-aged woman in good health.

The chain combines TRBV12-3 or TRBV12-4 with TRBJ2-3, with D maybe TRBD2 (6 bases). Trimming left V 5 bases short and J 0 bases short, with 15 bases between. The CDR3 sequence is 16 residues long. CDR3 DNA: TGTGCCAGCAGTACCCTCCAGCGGGCTAGCACAGATACGCAGTATTTT. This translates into CASSTLQRASTDTQYF.

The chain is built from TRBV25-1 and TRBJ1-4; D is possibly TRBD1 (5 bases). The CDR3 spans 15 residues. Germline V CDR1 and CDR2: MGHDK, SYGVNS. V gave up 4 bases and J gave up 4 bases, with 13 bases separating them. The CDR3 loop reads CASSAPGLGNEKLFF. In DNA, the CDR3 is TGTGCCAGCAGTGCCCCAGGGTTGGGTAATGAAAAACTGTTTTTT.

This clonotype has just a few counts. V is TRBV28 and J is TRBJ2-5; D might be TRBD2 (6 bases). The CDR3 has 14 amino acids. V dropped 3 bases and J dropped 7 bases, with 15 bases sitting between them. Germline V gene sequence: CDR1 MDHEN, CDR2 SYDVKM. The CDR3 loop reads CASSFGDLARTQYF. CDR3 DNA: TGTGCCAGCAGTTTTGGGGACTTGGCTAGGACCCAGTACTTC. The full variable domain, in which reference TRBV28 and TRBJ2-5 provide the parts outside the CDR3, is DVKVTQSSRYLVKRTGEKVFLECVQDMDHENMFWYRQDPGLGLRLIYFSYDVKMKEKGDIPEGYSVSREKKERFSLILESASTNQTSMYLCASSFGDLARTQYFGPGTRLLVL.

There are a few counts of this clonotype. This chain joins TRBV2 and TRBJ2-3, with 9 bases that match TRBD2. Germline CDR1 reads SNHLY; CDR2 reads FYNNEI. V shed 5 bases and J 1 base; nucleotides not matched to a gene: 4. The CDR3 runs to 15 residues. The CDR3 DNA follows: TGTGCCAGCAGTCGAGAGCGGGGGGGCACAGATACGCAGTATTTT. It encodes CASSRERGGTDTQYF.

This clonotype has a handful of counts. CDR3 sequence: CASSTSIRPYEQYF. The CDR3 coding sequence is TGTGCCAGCAGCACTAGCATTAGGCCCTACGAGCAGTACTTC. The V and J genes are TRBV5-6 and TRBJ2-7; D possibly corresponds to TRBD2 (6 bases). The CDR3 has 14 residues. V lost 4 bases and J lost 2, with 13 bases in between. CDR1 is SGHDT and CDR2 is YYEEEE in the germline V gene.

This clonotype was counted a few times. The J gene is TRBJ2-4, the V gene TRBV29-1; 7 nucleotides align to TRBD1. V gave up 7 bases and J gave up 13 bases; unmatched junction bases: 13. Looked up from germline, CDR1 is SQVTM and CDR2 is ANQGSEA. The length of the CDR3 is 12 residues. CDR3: CSGLDPNRGQYF. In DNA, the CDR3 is TGCAGCGGTCTCGACCCAAACAGGGGACAGTACTTC.

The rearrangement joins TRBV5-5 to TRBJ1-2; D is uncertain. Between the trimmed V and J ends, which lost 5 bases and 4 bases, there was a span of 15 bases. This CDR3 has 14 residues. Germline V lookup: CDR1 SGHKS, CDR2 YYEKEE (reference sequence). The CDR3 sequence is CASRFARGSYGYTF. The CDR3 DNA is TGTGCCAGCAGGTTTGCGCGGGGTAGCTATGGCTACACCTTC.

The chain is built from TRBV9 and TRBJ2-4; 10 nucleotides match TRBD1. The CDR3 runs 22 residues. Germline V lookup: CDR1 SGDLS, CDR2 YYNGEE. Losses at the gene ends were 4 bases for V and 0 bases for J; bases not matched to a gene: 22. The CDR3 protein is CASSRGLSRGTGATSAKNIQYF. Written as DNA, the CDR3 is TGTGCCAGCAGCAGAGGGTTGAGTCGTGGGACAGGGGCCACCTCAGCCAAAAACATTCAGTACTTC.

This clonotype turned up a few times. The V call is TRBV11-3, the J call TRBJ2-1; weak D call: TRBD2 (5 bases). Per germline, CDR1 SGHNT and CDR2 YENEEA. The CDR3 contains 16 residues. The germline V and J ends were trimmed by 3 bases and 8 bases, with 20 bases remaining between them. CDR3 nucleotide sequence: TGTGCCAGCAGCTTCCGTTTACTAGGTTCTCGCGATGAGCAGTTCTTC. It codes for CASSFRLLGSRDEQFF.

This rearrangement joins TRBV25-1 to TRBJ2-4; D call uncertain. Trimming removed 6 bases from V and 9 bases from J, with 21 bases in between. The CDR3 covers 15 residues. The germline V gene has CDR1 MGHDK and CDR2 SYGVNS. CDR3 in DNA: TGTGCCAGCAGCTCAACCCTGGGCAAAACGGGCATTCAGTACTTC. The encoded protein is CASSSTLGKTGIQYF.

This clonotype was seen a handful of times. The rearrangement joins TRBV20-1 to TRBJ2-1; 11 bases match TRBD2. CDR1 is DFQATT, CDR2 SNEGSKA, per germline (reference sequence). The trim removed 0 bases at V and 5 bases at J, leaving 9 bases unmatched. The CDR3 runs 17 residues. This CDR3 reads CSARDSGGVRINNEQFF. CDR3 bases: TGCAGTGCTAGAGATAGCGGGGGGGTCCGTATAAACAATGAGCAGTTCTTC.

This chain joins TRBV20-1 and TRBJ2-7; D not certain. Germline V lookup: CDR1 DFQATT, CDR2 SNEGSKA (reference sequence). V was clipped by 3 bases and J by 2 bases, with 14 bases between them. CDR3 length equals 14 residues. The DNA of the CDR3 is TGCAGTGCTAGCAGATCGGGCCTCACCTACGAGCAGTACTTC. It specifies CSASRSGLTYEQYF.

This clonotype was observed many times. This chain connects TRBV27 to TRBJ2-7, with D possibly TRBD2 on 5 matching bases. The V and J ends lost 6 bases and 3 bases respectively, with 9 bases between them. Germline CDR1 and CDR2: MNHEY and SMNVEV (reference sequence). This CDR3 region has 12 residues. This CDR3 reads CASRDSYYEQYF. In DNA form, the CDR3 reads TGTGCCAGCAGGGACTCCTACTACGAGCAGTACTTC.

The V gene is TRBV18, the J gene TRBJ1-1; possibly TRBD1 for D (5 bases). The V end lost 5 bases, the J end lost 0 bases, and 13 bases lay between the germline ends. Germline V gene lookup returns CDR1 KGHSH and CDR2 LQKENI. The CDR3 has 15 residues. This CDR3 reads CASSGGTSMNTEAFF. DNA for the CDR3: TGTGCCAGCTCAGGGGGTACATCAATGAACACTGAAGCTTTCTTT.

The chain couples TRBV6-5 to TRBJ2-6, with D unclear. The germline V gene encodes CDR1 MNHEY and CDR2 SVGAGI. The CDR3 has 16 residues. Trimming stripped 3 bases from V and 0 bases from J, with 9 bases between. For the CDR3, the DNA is TGTGCCAGCAGTTATCGTAGTCTCTCTGGGGCCAACGTCCTGACTTTC. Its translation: CASSYRSLSGANVLTF.

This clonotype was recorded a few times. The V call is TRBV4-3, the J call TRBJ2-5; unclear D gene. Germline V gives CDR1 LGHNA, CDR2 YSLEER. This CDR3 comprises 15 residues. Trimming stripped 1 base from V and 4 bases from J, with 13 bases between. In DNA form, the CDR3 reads TGCGCCAGCAGCCAAGGGCTAGGCGCATCAGAGACCCAGTACTTC. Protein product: CASSQGLGASETQYF.

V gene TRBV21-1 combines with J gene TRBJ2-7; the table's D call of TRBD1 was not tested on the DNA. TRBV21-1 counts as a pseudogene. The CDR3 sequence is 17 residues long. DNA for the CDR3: TGTGCCAGCAGCTCCCGGGACAGGGGGTTCCTGCCGGACGAGCAGTACTTC. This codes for CASSSRDRGFLPDEQYF.

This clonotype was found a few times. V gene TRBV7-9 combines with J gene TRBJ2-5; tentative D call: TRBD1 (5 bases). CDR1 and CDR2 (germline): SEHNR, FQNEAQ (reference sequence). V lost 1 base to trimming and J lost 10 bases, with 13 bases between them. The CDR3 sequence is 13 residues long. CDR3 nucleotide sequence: TGTGCCAGCAGCTTAGGTACAGGCCGGCGCCAGTACTTC. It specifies CASSLGTGRRQYF.

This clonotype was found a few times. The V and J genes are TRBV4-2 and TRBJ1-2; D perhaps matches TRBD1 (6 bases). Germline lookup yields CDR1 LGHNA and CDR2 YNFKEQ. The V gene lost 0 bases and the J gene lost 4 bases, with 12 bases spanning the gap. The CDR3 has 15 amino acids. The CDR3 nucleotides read TGTGCCAGCAGCCAAGACTTCAGGGGTTCCTATGGCTACACCTTC. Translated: CASSQDFRGSYGYTF.

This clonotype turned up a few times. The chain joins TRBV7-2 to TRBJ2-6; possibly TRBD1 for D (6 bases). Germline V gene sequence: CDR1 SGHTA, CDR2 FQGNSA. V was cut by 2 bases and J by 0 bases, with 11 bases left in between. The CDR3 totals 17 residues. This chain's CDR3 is CASSLQGFSSGANVLTF. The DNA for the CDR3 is TGTGCCAGCAGCTTACAGGGGTTCAGCTCTGGGGCCAACGTCCTGACTTTC.

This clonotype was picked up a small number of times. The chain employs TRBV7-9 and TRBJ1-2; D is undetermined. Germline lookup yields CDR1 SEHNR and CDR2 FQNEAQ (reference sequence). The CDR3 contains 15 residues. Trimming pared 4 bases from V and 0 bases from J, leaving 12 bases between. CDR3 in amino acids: CASSSSLRTNYGYTF. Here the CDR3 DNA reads TGTGCCAGCAGCTCCTCCTTGAGGACTAACTATGGCTACACCTTC.

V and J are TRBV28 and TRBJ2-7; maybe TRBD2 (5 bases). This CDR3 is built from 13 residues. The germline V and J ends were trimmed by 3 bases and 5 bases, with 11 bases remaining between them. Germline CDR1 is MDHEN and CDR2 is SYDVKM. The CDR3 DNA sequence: TGTGCCAGCAGTTTTCGGGGAGTCCACGAGCAGTACTTC. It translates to CASSFRGVHEQYF.

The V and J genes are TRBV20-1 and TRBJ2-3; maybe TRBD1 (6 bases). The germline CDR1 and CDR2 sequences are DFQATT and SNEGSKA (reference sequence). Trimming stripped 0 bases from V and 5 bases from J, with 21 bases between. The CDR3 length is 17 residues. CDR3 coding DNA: TGCAGTGCTAGAGAAGTAGGGACACTAGGACGAGGAGATACGCAGTATTTT. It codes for CSAREVGTLGRGDTQYF.

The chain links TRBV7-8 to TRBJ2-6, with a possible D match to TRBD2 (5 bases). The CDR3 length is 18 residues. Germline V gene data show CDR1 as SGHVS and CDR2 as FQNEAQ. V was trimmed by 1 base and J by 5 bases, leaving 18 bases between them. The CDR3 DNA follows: TGTGCCAGCAGCTTAGATAGTAGGACGGGGAATAGGGCCAACGTCCTGACTTTC. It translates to CASSLDSRTGNRANVLTF.

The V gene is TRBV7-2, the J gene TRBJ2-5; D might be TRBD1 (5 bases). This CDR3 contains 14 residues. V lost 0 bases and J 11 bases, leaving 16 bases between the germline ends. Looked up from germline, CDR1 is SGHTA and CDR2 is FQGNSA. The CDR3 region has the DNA TGTGCCAGCAGCTTAGCATCCCACGCCAAGGGGCAGTACTTC. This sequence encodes CASSLASHAKGQYF.

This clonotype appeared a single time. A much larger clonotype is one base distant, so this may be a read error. The CDR3 is CASSRADGTFEQYF. The CDR3 DNA reads TGTGCCAGCAGCCGAGCGGACGGAACCTTCGAGCAGTACTTC. The chain combines TRBV13 with TRBJ2-5, with D possibly matching TRBD2 (5 bases). The tail of the sequence fits TRBJ2-7 better, so the J call may be wrong. Germline V gene data show CDR1 as PRHDT and CDR2 as FYEKMQ (reference sequence). The CDR3 is 14 amino acids.

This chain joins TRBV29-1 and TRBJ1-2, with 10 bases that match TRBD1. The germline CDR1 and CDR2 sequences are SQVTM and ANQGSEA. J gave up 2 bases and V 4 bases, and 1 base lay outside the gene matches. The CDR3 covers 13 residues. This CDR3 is CSVGGQGNYGYTF. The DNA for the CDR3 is TGCAGCGTTGGGGGACAGGGGAACTATGGCTACACCTTC.

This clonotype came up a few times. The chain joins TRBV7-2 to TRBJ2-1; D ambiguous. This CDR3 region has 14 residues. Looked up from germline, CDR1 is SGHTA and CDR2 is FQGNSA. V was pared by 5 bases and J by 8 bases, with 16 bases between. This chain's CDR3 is CASSPSVARDEQFF. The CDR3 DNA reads TGTGCCAGCAGCCCCTCAGTAGCTCGCGATGAGCAGTTCTTC.

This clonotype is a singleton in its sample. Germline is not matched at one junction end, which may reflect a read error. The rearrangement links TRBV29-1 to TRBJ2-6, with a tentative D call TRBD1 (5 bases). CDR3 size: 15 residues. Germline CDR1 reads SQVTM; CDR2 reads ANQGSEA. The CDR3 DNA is TGCAGCGTTGAAGATTCGGCCTCTGGGGCCAACGTCCCGACTTTC. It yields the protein CSVEDSASGANVPTF.

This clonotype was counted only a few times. The CDR3 nucleotides read TGTGCCAGCAGTTATACTAGCGGCACGGGCAATGAGCAGTTCTTC. The encoded protein is CASSYTSGTGNEQFF. The chain couples TRBV4-2 to TRBJ2-1, with 8 positions matching TRBD2. The ends lost 6 bases at V and 6 bases at J; junction bases unmatched: 10. The CDR3 contains 15 residues. Germline CDR1 and CDR2: LGHNA and YNFKEQ.